This T cell receptor beta chain was found in a study of blood T cell repertoires in COVID-19. Whole-study context: Some COVID-19 samples were acute and others convalescent; all came from the United States, Italy and Spain. Sources were T cells, B-cell-depleted T cells, or PBMCs; the material itself was cDNA or gDNA.

Germline loops: CDR1 KGHDR, CDR2 SFDVKD. This CDR3 has 14 amino acids. Trimming took off 2 bases at V and 4 bases at J, with 10 bases between the two ends. Authors' processing steps: The authors estimated nucleated cell counts from reference gene primer amplification. Using immunoSEQ multiplex PCR, the repertoire was profiled, and TCRdb retains in-frame clones only, with some absent. V and J calls and clone size are copied from that table; D and trimming were computed from the DNA. The table shows 130,000 to 150,000 clones, with roughly 81% occurring only once. The source of this sequence is a human donor with acute or convalescent COVID-19. The donor label of this sample is uncertain. Specimen: peripheral blood. The V call is TRBV24-1, the J call TRBJ1-2; D uncertain. The CDR3 protein is CATSDYEVPYGYTF. In DNA form, the CDR3 reads TGTGCCACCAGTGATTACGAGGTTCCCTATGGCTACACCTTC.